Here is one TCR beta chain with its context. This sample was included in a study of blood T cell repertoires in COVID-19. Germline assignment: CDR1 MNHEY and CDR2 SMNVEV (reference sequence). V was trimmed by 0 bases and J by 2 bases, leaving 10 bases between them. This CDR3 has 15 residues. Some clones are missing from TCRdb's copy, which holds only in-frame ones; the method was immunoSEQ multiplex PCR. Of over 65,000 clones in the sample, around 86% were seen once. Material for sequencing was peripheral blood. The chain joins TRBV27 to TRBJ2-5; D is uncertain. The clonotype comes from a man aged 45-60 years with active or convalescent COVID-19. The CDR3, as DNA: TGTGCCAGCAGTTTATCGAGGAACTCGCAAGAGACCCAGTACTTC. Encoded protein: CASSLSRNSQETQYF.